Detailed here is one T cell receptor beta chain. The target antigen is unknown. These data are taken from a study of cytomegalovirus exposure and HLA in healthy donors. Study context: A preliminary data release comprised 80 million or so unique TCRs obtained from HLA-typed donors. Study observations and caveats: Apart from CMV serostatus, no immune exposure information was available.

The CDR3 has 14 amino acids. CDR1 SEHNR and CDR2 FQNEAQ come from the germline V gene (reference sequence). V dropped 4 bases and J dropped 8 bases, with 14 bases sitting between them. In the PCR, 60 Vbeta and 13 Jbeta primers were used. Sequencing was performed with immunoSEQ multiplex PCR; in TCRdb, only in-frame clones are kept and a portion is missing. The sample holds about 82,000 clones; roughly 74% are singletons and the top ten take more than 5.5%. Despite likely unrecorded immune exposures, the donors were nominally healthy at the time of sampling. The source is a woman in her forties or fifties in good health and CMV-seropositive. The chain couples TRBV7-9 to TRBJ1-4, with D possibly matching TRBD1 (5 bases). The sample comprised PBMCs. The DNA of the CDR3 is TGTGCCAGCAGCTCCCGGGGGGAGCGCGAAAAACTGTTTTTT. Translated: CASSSRGEREKLFF.